This TCR beta chain was recorded in a study of PD-1 blockade in classical Hodgkin lymphoma. TCRdb's copy holds only in-frame clones and misses some; the assay was immunoSEQ multiplex PCR. The data show 100,000 or so clones, around 93% seen once. The germline gives CDR1 LNHDA, CDR2 SQIVND (reference sequence). Trimming took 3 bases from V and 9 from J, leaving 15 bases between them. This CDR3 comprises 14 residues. Sample time point: cycle 4 day 1 (C4D1), after 5 to 7 weeks of nivolumab. Relapse was seen in all patients after autologous stem cell transplantation, and brentuximab vedotin exposure was variable.

This sequence was found in a human donor with classical Hodgkin lymphoma. The genes are TRBV19 and TRBJ2-1; TRBD1 might be the D (5 bases). Sequenced material: peripheral blood mononuclear cells (PBMCs), taken before the fourth cycle of nivolumab. The CDR3 spells CASSIPVQGPEQFF. The CDR3 nucleotides read TGTGCCAGTAGTATCCCCGTCCAGGGTCCTGAGCAGTTCTTC.